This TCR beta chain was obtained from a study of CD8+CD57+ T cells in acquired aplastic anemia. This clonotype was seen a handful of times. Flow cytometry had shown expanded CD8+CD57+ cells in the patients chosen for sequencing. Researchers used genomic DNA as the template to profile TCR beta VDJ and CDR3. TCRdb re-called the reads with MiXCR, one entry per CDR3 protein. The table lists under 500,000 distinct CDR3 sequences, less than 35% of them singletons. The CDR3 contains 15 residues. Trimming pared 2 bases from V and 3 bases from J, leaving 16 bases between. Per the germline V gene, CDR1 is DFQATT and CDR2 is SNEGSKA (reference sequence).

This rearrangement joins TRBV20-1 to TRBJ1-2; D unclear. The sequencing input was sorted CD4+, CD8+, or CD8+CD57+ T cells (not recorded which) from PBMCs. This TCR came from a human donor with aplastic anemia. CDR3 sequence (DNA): TGCAGTGCTAGATTCCCAGGTCAGAAACACTATGGCTACACCTTC. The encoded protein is CSARFPGQKHYGYTF.